This T cell receptor (beta chain) came from a study of identifying expanded T cells in peripheral blood. General observations from the study: Across healthy donors, higher total template counts meant significantly greater roughly 2-week count variance.

The germline V gene has CDR1 KGHSH and CDR2 LQKENI. The CDR3 sequence is 16 residues long. V was trimmed by 2 bases and J by 3 bases, leaving 17 bases between them. As to this clone: The antigen remains undetermined.

During the collection period, no donor immune events like infections were recorded. Generated by immunoSEQ multiplex PCR, the TCRdb table keeps only in-frame clones and is missing some. The sample has about 80,000 clones, approximately 90% seen once. The receptor comes from a person aged 18 to 75 in good health. Sequencing used blood. This sequence joins TRBV18 and TRBJ2-7; TRBD1 might be the D (5 bases). DNA for the CDR3: TGTGCCAGCTCACCAGCAGGGCCGGGTGGCGGCTACGAGCAGTACTTC. This codes for CASSPAGPGGGYEQYF.